Each of the 15 T cell receptor beta chains below was sequenced from the same sample in a study of Tregs in tolerant kidney transplant recipients. The assay was immunoSEQ multiplex PCR, and TCRdb's table has in-frame clones only and misses some. The sample yields about 110,000 clones, nearly 90% seen once. The source was CD4+ T cells from blood, collected before the transplant. These TCRs come from a human donor who received a combined kidney and bone marrow transplant.

The chain carries TRBV11-2 and TRBJ2-3; TRBD2 aligns across 9 bases. CDR1 is SGHAT and CDR2 is FQNNGV in the germline V gene. The CDR3 loop spans 16 amino acids. Losses at the gene ends were 5 bases for V and 3 bases for J; bases not matched to a gene: 9. Written as DNA, the CDR3 is TGTGCCAGCAGCCGCCCCTCCGCGGGAGGGACAGATACGCAGTATTTT. Amino acid sequence: CASSRPSAGGTDTQYF.

J is TRBJ2-2 and V is TRBV6-1; D ambiguous. V was clipped by 6 bases and J by 4 bases, with 15 bases between them. CDR3 length: 15 residues. Germline V gene lookup returns CDR1 MNHNS and CDR2 SASEGT. The CDR3 is CASRPQSLVTGELFF. In DNA, the CDR3 is TGTGCCAGCAGACCACAGAGCCTGGTCACCGGGGAGCTGTTTTTT.

This clone was recorded once. The chain links TRBV5-1 to TRBJ2-3, with D unclear. The V gene's germline CDR1 is SGHRS and CDR2 YFSETQ. This CDR3 is built from 15 residues. Deletions cut 0 bases from V and 2 bases from J, with 10 bases between. The CDR3 nucleotides read TGCGCCAGCAGCTTGGAAACACCGTCCACAGATACGCAGTATTTT. Its translation is CASSLETPSTDTQYF.

This chain links TRBV5-4 with TRBJ2-1; D might be TRBD2 (6 bases). V was clipped by 2 bases and J by 4 bases, with 13 bases between them. The germline V gene has CDR1 SGHNT and CDR2 YYREEE (reference sequence). The CDR3 spans 15 residues. CDR3 in DNA: TGTGCCAGCAGCTTTCCGGGACTGCAATACAATGAGCAGTTCTTC. Protein sequence: CASSFPGLQYNEQFF. The full variable domain, rest sourced from reference TRBV5-4 and TRBJ2-1, is ETGVTQSPTHLIKTRGQQVTLRCSSQSGHNTVSWYQQALGQGPQFIFQYYREEENGRGNFPPRFSGLQFPNYSSELNVNALELDDSALYLCASSFPGLQYNEQFFGPGTRLTVL.

V is TRBV5-1 and J is TRBJ2-7; 8 bases agree with TRBD1. The CDR3 runs 16 residues. Germline trimming cut 0 bases from V and 5 bases from J; bases unmatched to any gene: 10. CDR1 is SGHRS, CDR2 YFSETQ, per germline. The CDR3 DNA follows: TGCGCCAGCAGCTTGGCGAAGGGACAGGTGAGGCACGAGCAGTACTTC. It codes for CASSLAKGQVRHEQYF.

The V and J genes are TRBV28 and TRBJ1-1; TRBD1 matches 10 bases. Germline V gives CDR1 MDHEN, CDR2 SYDVKM. This CDR3 region has 15 residues. Germline trimming cut 5 bases from V and 4 bases from J; bases unmatched to any gene: 7. In nucleotides, the CDR3 is TGTGCCAGCAGTCTCCGGACAGGGGGAATCACTGAAGCTTTCTTT. It translates to CASSLRTGGITEAFF.

The rearrangement links TRBV5-1 to TRBJ2-3; the match to TRBD2 covers 14 bases. This CDR3 spans 16 amino acids. CDR1 and CDR2 (germline): SGHRS, YFSETQ. V was pared by 3 bases and J by 3 bases, with 3 bases of the junction left unmatched. CDR3 in amino acids: CASSSGLAGETDTQYF. The CDR3 DNA follows: TGCGCCAGCAGCTCGGGACTAGCGGGAGAGACAGATACGCAGTATTTT.

About this clone itself: The same CDR3 also results from other DNA sequences found in this sample. The DNA for the CDR3 is TGTGCCAGCAGCCCCAGACAGGGACTAGCGGGAGGTGGGCGCGAGCAGTACTTC. Translating gives CASSPRQGLAGGGREQYF. The chain combines TRBV28 with TRBJ2-7; 15 nucleotides agree with TRBD2. CDR1 is MDHEN and CDR2 is SYDVKM in the germline V gene. V lost 6 bases to trimming and J lost 6 bases; unmatched junction nucleotides: 15. This CDR3 is 18 amino acids long. Supplemented by reference TRBV28 and TRBJ2-7, the full variable domain reads DVKVTQSSRYLVKRTGEKVFLECVQDMDHENMFWYRQDPGLGLRLIYFSYDVKMKEKGDIPEGYSVSREKKERFSLILESASTNQTSMYLCASSPRQGLAGGGREQYFGPGTRLTVT.

In its sample, this clone was seen once. This chain links TRBV25-1 with TRBJ2-1; D is possibly TRBD2 (8 bases). Germline CDR1 reads MGHDK; CDR2 reads SYGVNS. The V end lost 1 base, the J end lost 1 base, and 14 bases lay between the germline ends. This CDR3 comprises 17 residues. CDR3 residues: CASSELGGGRSYNEQFF. Written as DNA, the CDR3 is TGTGCCAGCAGTGAATTAGGGGGCGGGAGGTCCTACAATGAGCAGTTCTTC.

The gene calls are TRBV7-9 and TRBJ1-2, with a weak D call TRBD1 (5 bases). The CDR3 runs to 13 residues. The germline gives CDR1 SEHNR, CDR2 FQNEAQ (reference sequence). The V gene lost 0 bases and the J gene lost 3 bases, with 5 bases spanning the gap. CDR3 residues: CASSLAGDYGYTF. CDR3 DNA sequence: TGTGCCAGCAGCTTAGCAGGGGACTATGGCTACACCTTC.

V gene TRBV10-3 combines with J gene TRBJ1-3; TRBD1 aligns across 10 bases. The germline V gene has CDR1 ENHRY and CDR2 SYGVKD. This CDR3 spans 15 amino acids. The junction had 5 bases not matched to a gene; V was cut back by 6 bases and J by 3 bases. The CDR3 bases are TGTGCCATCAGAAGACAGGGGGCGGATGGAAACACCATATATTTT. Translating it yields CAIRRQGADGNTIYF.

This clone has just one count. CDR3 protein: CASSDGTGTGNTIYF. CDR3 nucleotide sequence: TGTGCCAGCAGTGACGGGACAGGGACGGGAAACACCATATATTTT. The chain recombines TRBV2 with TRBJ1-3, with 9 bases identical to TRBD1. CDR1 SNHLY and CDR2 FYNNEI come from the germline V gene. V shed 3 bases and J 4 bases; nucleotides not matched to a gene: 4. The CDR3 has 15 residues.

The genes are TRBV29-1 and TRBJ2-2; D is possibly TRBD2 (6 bases). The V gene lost 6 bases and the J gene lost 0 bases, with 14 bases spanning the gap. This CDR3 contains 15 residues. CDR1 is SQVTM and CDR2 is ANQGSEA in the germline V gene. CDR3 amino acids: CSVARRGTNTGELFF. The DNA for the CDR3 is TGCAGCGTAGCTAGGCGGGGAACGAACACCGGGGAGCTGTTTTTT.

The rearrangement links TRBV5-1 to TRBJ1-2; D perhaps matches TRBD1 (5 bases). The CDR3 loop spans 13 amino acids. The germline V gene encodes CDR1 SGHRS and CDR2 YFSETQ. Deletions cut 6 bases from V and 4 bases from J, with 13 bases between. The CDR3 nucleotides read TGCGCCAGCACCCCCGACAGCACCTATGGCTACACCTTC. Protein sequence: CASTPDSTYGYTF.

The V and J genes are TRBV2 and TRBJ2-4; TRBD1 matches at 9 bases. CDR3 size: 10 residues. Germline trimming cut 9 bases from V and 13 bases from J; bases unmatched to any gene: 4. CDR1 and CDR2 (germline): SNHLY, FYNNEI. The CDR3 bases are TGTGCCAGTAGGACAGGGGAACAGTACTTC. It is translated as CASRTGEQYF. The complete variable domain, with remaining parts taken from reference TRBV2 and TRBJ2-4, reads EPEVTQTPSHQVTQMGQEVILRCVPISNHLYFYWYRQILGQKVEFLVSFYNNEISEKSEIFDDQFSVERPDGSNFTLKIRSTKLEDSAMYFCASRTGEQYFGAGTRLSVL.